This TCR beta chain was recovered during a study of beta chain bispecific antibodies for T cell cancers. Notes on the study in general: In these mixed samples, most targeted TRBV reads derived from the leukemia cell line.

Many counts were recorded for this clonotype. Its antigen is as yet unknown. Blood mononuclear cells were expanded for 3 days using either OKT3 anti-CD3 antibody or CD3/CD28 beads. Expanded T cells grew in IL-2 (approximately 100 IU/ml) plus IL-7 (roughly 5 ng/ml). TCRdb recomputed calls from the 5' RACE reads with MiXCR, one row per CDR3 protein. The sample has about 18,000 distinct CDR3 sequences, about 2.2% seen once. The sequence was obtained from a human donor in good health. Some clones in this sample may be carry-over from other donors' samples. The sequenced material came from healthy donor T cells cultured with leukemia cells.

The CDR3: CASSLGPWTSSDGYTF. Written as DNA, the CDR3 is TGTGCCAGCAGTTTAGGGCCTTGGACAAGTTCGGATGGCTACACCTTC. This chain connects TRBV28 to TRBJ1-2; D is possibly TRBD1 (5 bases). Trimming removed 2 bases from V and 6 bases from J, with 19 bases in between. CDR1 and CDR2 (germline): MDHEN, SYDVKM. The CDR3 has 16 residues.